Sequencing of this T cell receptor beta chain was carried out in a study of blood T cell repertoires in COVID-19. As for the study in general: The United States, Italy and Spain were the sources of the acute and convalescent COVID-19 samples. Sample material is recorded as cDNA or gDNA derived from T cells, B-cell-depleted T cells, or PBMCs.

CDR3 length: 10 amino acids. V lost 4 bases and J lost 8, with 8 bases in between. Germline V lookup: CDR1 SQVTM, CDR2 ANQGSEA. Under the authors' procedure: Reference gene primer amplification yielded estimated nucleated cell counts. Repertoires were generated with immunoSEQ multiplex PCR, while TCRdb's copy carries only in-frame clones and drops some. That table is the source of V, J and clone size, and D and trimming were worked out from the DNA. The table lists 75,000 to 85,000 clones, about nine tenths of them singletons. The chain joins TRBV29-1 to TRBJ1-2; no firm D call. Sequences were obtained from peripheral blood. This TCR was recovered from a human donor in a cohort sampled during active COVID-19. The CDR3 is CSVAVPGYTF. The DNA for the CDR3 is TGCAGCGTTGCGGTACCGGGCTACACCTTC. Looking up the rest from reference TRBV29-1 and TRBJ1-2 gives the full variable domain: SAVISQKPSRDICQRGTSLTIQCQVDSQVTMMFWYRQQPGQSLTLIATANQGSEATYESGFVIDKFPISRPNLTFSTLTVSNMSPEDSSIYLCSVAVPGYTFGSGTRLTVV.